In this sample, the clone carrying this T cell receptor (beta chain) turned up many times. The sample belongs to a study of T cell repertoires in cytomegalovirus infection. TCRdb fed the reads into MiXCR, producing one record per CDR3 protein. The profile covers about 300,000 distinct CDR3 sequences, with around 9.1% appearing a single time and approximately 2.3% taken by the ten largest. The V gene lost 4 bases and the J gene lost 0 bases, with 13 bases spanning the gap. The CDR3 runs to 16 residues. Germline V gene data show CDR1 as MNHEY and CDR2 as SVGEGT. The chain carries TRBV6-2 or TRBV6-3 and TRBJ2-1; a possible D gene is TRBD1 (6 bases). The source material was PBMCs. The receptor was isolated from a human donor in good health (CMV status not recorded). Some clones in this sample may be carry-over from other donors' samples. Written as DNA, the CDR3 is TGTGCCAGCAGTTCCACCGACAGGAGCTCCTACAATGAGCAGTTCTTC. Translation: CASSSTDRSSYNEQFF.